This T cell receptor (beta chain) stems from a study of tumor and adjacent non-tumor tissue in lung cancer. General observations from the study: Significantly higher TCR diversity was found in tumor than normal lung.

Three rounds of nested PCR, following a modified ARM-PCR protocol, produced the TCRbeta library. TCRdb recomputed calls from the multiplex PCR reads with MiXCR, one row per CDR3 protein. The sample carries fewer than 150,000 distinct CDR3 sequences, around 60% recorded once. The template was RNA from unsorted bulk tissue. Between August and November 2014, newly diagnosed, chemotherapy-naive lung cancer patients underwent thoracic surgery in China. The CDR3 has 13 residues. Germline CDR1 SQVTM, CDR2 ANQGSEA. Turning to this clonotype: Antigen unknown.

The chain couples TRBV29-1 to TRBJ1-3, with TRBD1 as a possible D gene (5 bases). Sequencing used lung tumor tissue. The clonotype was recovered from a man aged 55 to 70 with small cell lung cancer. The CDR3 DNA reads TGCAACGTCCGTTACGGGGCTGCAAACACCATATATTTT. Residues: CNVRYGAANTIYF.